These 8 T cell receptor beta chains share one sample of origin, sequenced in a study of T cells after yellow fever vaccination. TCRdb ran MiXCR on the 5' RACE reads and lists one entry per CDR3 protein. There are about 220,000 distinct CDR3 sequences in the sample; less than 3.5% occur only once, and approximately 3% lies in the top ten. The sequencing used CD4+ T cells sorted from PBMCs, collected 10 days after the yellow fever booster vaccination. Source of these receptors: a man in his late teens or twenties who received the YFV17D yellow fever vaccine.

This clonotype was seen repeatedly, ten times or more. The chain is built from TRBV7-2 and TRBJ2-1; 8 positions match TRBD2. The CDR3 consists of 16 residues. The V gene's germline CDR1 is SGHTA and CDR2 FQGNSA. V lost 1 base and J lost 0; bases outside the gene matches: 2. CDR3 sequence: CASSLERGSSYNEQFF. The CDR3 region has the DNA TGTGCCAGCAGCTTAGAGCGGGGGAGCTCCTACAATGAGCAGTTCTTC.

This clonotype occurred a few times. V gene TRBV4-3 combines with J gene TRBJ1-1; possible D gene TRBD1, 6 bases. Germline CDR1 LGHNA, CDR2 YSLEER. The CDR3 sequence is 15 residues long. V was trimmed by 4 bases and J by 6 bases, leaving 18 bases between them. CDR3 nucleotides: TGCGCCAGCAGCCCAAGCACGGGGGCAGGGCCTGAAGCTTTCTTT. Encoded protein: CASSPSTGAGPEAFF.

This clonotype was seen a handful of times. The chain is built from TRBV3-1 and TRBJ2-2, with D uncertain. Trimming shortened V by 1 base and J by 4 bases, and 7 bases separated the two germline ends. CDR1 is LGHDT and CDR2 is YNNKEL in the germline V gene (reference sequence). The CDR3 runs to 14 residues. The CDR3 DNA is TGTGCCAGCAGCCAAGGTAGTGGCACCGGGGAGCTGTTTTTT. Translation gives CASSQGSGTGELFF.

This clonotype was counted only a few times. The gene calls are TRBV5-4 and TRBJ1-1; D is unresolved. V lost 4 bases and J 0 bases, leaving 10 bases between the germline ends. The CDR3 contains 14 residues. Germline V gene data show CDR1 as SGHNT and CDR2 as YYREEE (reference sequence). The CDR3 sequence is CASSSRQMNTEAFF. The DNA for the CDR3 is TGTGCCAGCAGCAGCAGACAAATGAACACTGAAGCTTTCTTT. Full variable domain (missing parts from reference TRBV5-4 and TRBJ1-1): ETGVTQSPTHLIKTRGQQVTLRCSSQSGHNTVSWYQQALGQGPQFIFQYYREEENGRGNFPPRFSGLQFPNYSSELNVNALELDDSALYLCASSSRQMNTEAFFGQGTRLTVV.

This chain links TRBV5-1 with TRBJ1-2; D unclear. V shed 5 bases and J shed 6 bases, with 17 bases lying between them. Germline V gives CDR1 SGHRS, CDR2 YFSETQ. The CDR3 loop spans 14 amino acids. CDR3 sequence reads: CASRILPTDHGYTF. In nucleotides, the CDR3 is TGCGCCAGCAGGATCCTCCCAACTGATCATGGCTACACCTTC.

This clonotype was found many times. The rearrangement uses TRBV7-2 and TRBJ1-2, with a weak D call TRBD1 (6 bases). From germline, CDR1 is SGHTA and CDR2 FQGNSA. Between the trimmed V and J ends, which lost 5 bases and 6 bases, there was a span of 16 bases. The CDR3 is made up of 14 amino acids. CDR3 nucleotides: TGTGCCAGCAGCCCAGTGGGGGGGCAGAATGGCTACACCTTC. It encodes CASSPVGGQNGYTF.

The chain recombines TRBV5-6 with TRBJ1-1; the D is unclear. This CDR3 is 13 amino acids long. Trimming shortened V by 4 bases and J by 7 bases, and 14 bases separated the two germline ends. Germline-derived CDR1 and CDR2 are SGHDT and YYEEEE. The CDR3: CASSRGGIHEAFF. In DNA form, the CDR3 reads TGTGCCAGCAGCCGAGGAGGGATTCATGAAGCTTTCTTT.

The CDR3: CASSPPGQGGRTQYF. The CDR3 DNA reads as TGTGCCAGCTCACCACCGGGACAGGGAGGTCGGACCCAGTACTTC. The rearrangement joins TRBV18 to TRBJ2-5; TRBD1 matches 9 bases. This CDR3 region has 15 residues. With 0 bases clipped from V and 7 bases from J, the junction kept 6 bases outside the gene matches. Germline V lookup: CDR1 KGHSH, CDR2 LQKENI.